The present T cell receptor beta chain was sequenced within a study of STAT5B mutations in CD4+ large granular lymphocyte leukemia (dated by TCRdb to between 2021 and 2023). Regarding the research as a whole: Among healthy controls, the CDR3 'QG' motif was associated with a particular HLA allele. The TCRbeta repertoires of CD4+ T-cell large granular lymphocyte leukemia patients were compared with the TCRbeta repertoires of healthy blood donors. The purity of purified fractions was confirmed by flow cytometry on FACSCanto II or FACSVerse to exceed 95% among lymphocytes.

The healthy control group was made up of a few dozen blood donors, and the Finnish Red Cross blood service supplied their buffy coats. All TCR-sequenced material derived from peripheral blood: patient blood samples and healthy donor buffy coats. Ficoll-Hypaque gradient centrifugation was used to isolate peripheral blood mononuclear cells. For the healthy controls, CD4+ cells were obtained from buffy coats by magnetic purification. Genomic DNA was extracted with the Gentra Puregene Cell and Tissue kit and quantified on a Qubit 2.0 fluorometer. Paper-wide results and their limitations: Enrichment of TRBV06-family usage was observed among the top patient clones (8/27) relative to healthy controls (2/35). Main leukemic clonotypes were private to each patient, although about 25% of the main leukemic clonotypes were found at low frequency in the non-leukemic repertoires of other patients. Data were not HLA-matched; higher clonality in CD4+ versus CD8+ T-LGLL could reflect the relatively small sample size. Greater clonality appeared to be present in CD4-sorted patient repertoires than in healthy CD4+ repertoires, and the difference was retained after the putative leukemic clones were removed.

The immunoSEQ assay at survey resolution was used to sequence TCRbeta rearrangements from genomic DNA. On the authors' methods: In the TCR sequencing data, the lowest productive clonotype frequency that could be detected was 2.59 x 10-5. Analyses included only productive TCRbeta rearrangements, meaning complete and in-frame sequences. Clonality for each sample was calculated as Simpson clonality in the immunoSEQ Analyzer version 3.0. Clones were categorized by frequency as very rare, small, medium, large (1-20%) or hyperexpanded (>20%). Generation probabilities were estimated with OLGA 1.2.3, V-gene circos plots were made with VDJtools, specificities were looked up in VDJdb, and CDR3 motifs were identified with GLIPH. The immuneACCESS repertoire file appears here via TCRdb, limited to in-frame rearrangements. These files lack a portion of the clones; in checked studies, under half of the deficit traces to unresolved V genes, and the cause of the others is not known. Clone size and V and J calls were adopted from that table, with D and trimming inferred from the DNA. This sample lists tens of thousands of clones; about 80% were detected once. About a tenth of the sample is held by the ten biggest clonotypes.

This clone was seen more than once but under ten times. Its antigen has not been determined. The input lacks base qualities; no much larger clone sits a single base away. The CDR3 holds 13 amino acids from the cysteine to the phenylalanine. Just the 39-base CDR3 DNA is kept, in frame starting at base 1. The germline V gene sets CDR1 to MDHEN and CDR2 to SYDVKM. V is reduced by 3 bases and J by 6 bases, leaving a spacing of 9 bases between them. The receptor chain draws on TRBV28 and TRBJ2-1; the D segment could be TRBD2, given 6 matching bases. The specimen sequenced was CD4+ T cells from blood buffy coats. The source of this sequence is a human donor in good health. The CDR3 amino acid sequence is: CASSFLGGNEQFF. In nucleotide form, the sequence is TGTGCCAGCAGTTTTTTGGGGGGCAATGAGCAGTTCTTC.